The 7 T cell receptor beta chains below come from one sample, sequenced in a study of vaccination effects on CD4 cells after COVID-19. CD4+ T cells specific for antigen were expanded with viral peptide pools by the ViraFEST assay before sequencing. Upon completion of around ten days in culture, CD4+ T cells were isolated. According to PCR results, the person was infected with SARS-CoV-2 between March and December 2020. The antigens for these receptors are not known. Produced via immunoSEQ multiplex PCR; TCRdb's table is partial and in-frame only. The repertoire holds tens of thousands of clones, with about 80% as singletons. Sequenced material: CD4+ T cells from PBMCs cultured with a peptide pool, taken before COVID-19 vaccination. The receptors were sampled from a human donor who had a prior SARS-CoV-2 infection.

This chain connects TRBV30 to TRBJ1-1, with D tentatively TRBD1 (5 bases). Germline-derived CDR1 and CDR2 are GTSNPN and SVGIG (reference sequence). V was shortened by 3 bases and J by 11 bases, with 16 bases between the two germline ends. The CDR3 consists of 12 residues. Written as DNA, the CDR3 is TGTGCCTGGAGCAGGGACTGGCCTGGGGCTTTCTTT. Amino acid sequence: CAWSRDWPGAFF.

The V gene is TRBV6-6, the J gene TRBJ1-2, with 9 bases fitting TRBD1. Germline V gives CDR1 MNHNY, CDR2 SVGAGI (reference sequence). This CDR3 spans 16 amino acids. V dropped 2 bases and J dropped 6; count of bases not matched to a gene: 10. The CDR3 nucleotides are TGTGCCAGCAGTTACCCCCCCCGGACAGGGGAAAATGGCTACACCTTC. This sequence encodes CASSYPPRTGENGYTF.

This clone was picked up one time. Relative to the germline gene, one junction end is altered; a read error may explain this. CDR3 region: CTSRQGTTNEKLFF. DNA of the CDR3: TGTACCAGCAGACAGGGAACAACTAATGAAAAACTGTTTTTT. V gene TRBV7-9 combines with J gene TRBJ1-4; 7 positions match TRBD1. Germline V gene lookup returns CDR1 SEHNR and CDR2 FQNEAQ (reference sequence). The CDR3 is 14 amino acids.

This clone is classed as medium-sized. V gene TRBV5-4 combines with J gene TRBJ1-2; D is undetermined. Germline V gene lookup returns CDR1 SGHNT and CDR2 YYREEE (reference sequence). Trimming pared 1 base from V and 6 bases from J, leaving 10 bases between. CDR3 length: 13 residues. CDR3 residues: CASSLSLPDGYTF. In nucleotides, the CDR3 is TGTGCCAGCAGCTTGTCCCTACCGGATGGCTACACCTTC.

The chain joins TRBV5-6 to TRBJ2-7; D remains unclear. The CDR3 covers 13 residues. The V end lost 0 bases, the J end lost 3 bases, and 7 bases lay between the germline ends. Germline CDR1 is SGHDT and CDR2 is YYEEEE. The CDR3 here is CASSLAGFYEQYF. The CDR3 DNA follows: TGTGCCAGCAGCTTGGCCGGATTCTACGAGCAGTACTTC.

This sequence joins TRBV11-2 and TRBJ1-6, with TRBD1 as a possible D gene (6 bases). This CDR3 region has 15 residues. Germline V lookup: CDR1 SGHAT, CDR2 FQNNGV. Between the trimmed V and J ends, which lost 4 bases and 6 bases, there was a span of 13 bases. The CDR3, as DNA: TGTGCCAGCAGCTCCCGGGGGGCTTCTAATTCACCCCTCCACTTT. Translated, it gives CASSSRGASNSPLHF.

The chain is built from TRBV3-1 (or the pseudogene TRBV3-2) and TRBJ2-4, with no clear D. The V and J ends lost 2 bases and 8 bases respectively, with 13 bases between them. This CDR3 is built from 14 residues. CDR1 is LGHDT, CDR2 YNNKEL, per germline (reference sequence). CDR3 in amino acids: CASSQREGRDIQYF. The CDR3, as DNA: TGTGCCAGCAGCCAACGAGAAGGCCGGGACATTCAGTACTTC.